This T cell receptor (beta chain) was retrieved from a study of blood T cell repertoires in COVID-19. On the study more broadly: Samples representing acute and convalescent COVID-19 were sourced from the United States, Italy and Spain. T cells, B-cell-depleted T cells, or PBMCs supplied cDNA or gDNA.

In the source study's methods: Reference gene primers were amplified, and this amplification served to estimate nucleated cell counts. Repertoires were generated with immunoSEQ multiplex PCR, while TCRdb's copy carries only in-frame clones and drops some. D and trimming were read from the DNA, whereas the V and J calls and clone size are those reported in that table. This sample yields 150,000 to 200,000 clones, of which roughly 80% are seen a single time; 2.8% belongs to the top ten. Germline V CDR1 and CDR2: SGDLS, YYNGEE. The V and J ends lost 2 bases and 2 bases, in that order; junction bases with no gene match: 4. The CDR3 is 16 residues long.

This clonotype was obtained from a man in his sixties or seventies with acute or convalescent COVID-19. The chain carries TRBV9 and TRBJ2-3, with 11 nucleotides matching TRBD2. The sequenced sample consisted of peripheral blood. CDR3: CASSVVAGGNTDTQYF. The CDR3 bases are TGTGCCAGCAGCGTCGTAGCGGGGGGGAACACAGATACGCAGTATTTT.